This T cell receptor (beta chain) was observed in a study of early T cells in non-severe SARS-CoV-2 infection. One entry per CDR3 protein results from TCRdb running MiXCR on the 5' RACE reads. The table shows tens of thousands of distinct CDR3 sequences, with around 5.6% occurring only once. The V and J ends lost 8 bases and 5 bases respectively, with 7 bases between them. From germline, CDR1 is MRHNA and CDR2 SNTAGT. The CDR3 has 11 amino acids. The chain has TRBV6-4 and TRBJ2-1; D remains ambiguous. The source of this sequence is an adult who was a healthcare worker with PCR-confirmed SARS-CoV-2 infection or an uninfected control (not recorded which). The sequencing sample was made of whole blood. As DNA, the CDR3 is TGTGCCAGCCGAAAGAACAATGAGCAGTTCTTC. This encodes CASRKNNEQFF.